This T cell receptor beta chain derives from a study of T cells after yellow fever vaccination. Study-wide findings and caveats: Booster samples showed a return of most primary-vaccination clones (under 97% CD4, about 85% CD8).

TCRdb reprocessed the 5' RACE reads via MiXCR and lists one record per CDR3 protein. The profile covers about 510,000 distinct CDR3 sequences, with about a fifth appearing a single time and around 16% taken by the ten largest. There are 11 residues in the CDR3. With 6 bases removed from V and 2 bases from J, the gap between germline ends came to 6 bases. In germline, CDR1 is DFQATT, CDR2 SNEGSKA (reference sequence). This clonotype was observed a handful of times. Its antigen is as yet unknown. This rearrangement joins TRBV20-1 to TRBJ2-3; D ambiguous. Sequenced here: PBMCs, sampled less than 25 days after the first yellow fever vaccination. The TCR originated in a man between 18 and 35 years old who received the YFV17D yellow fever vaccine. The CDR3 sequence is CSASNTDTQYF. The CDR3 coding sequence is TGCAGTGCGAGCAACACAGATACGCAGTATTTT.